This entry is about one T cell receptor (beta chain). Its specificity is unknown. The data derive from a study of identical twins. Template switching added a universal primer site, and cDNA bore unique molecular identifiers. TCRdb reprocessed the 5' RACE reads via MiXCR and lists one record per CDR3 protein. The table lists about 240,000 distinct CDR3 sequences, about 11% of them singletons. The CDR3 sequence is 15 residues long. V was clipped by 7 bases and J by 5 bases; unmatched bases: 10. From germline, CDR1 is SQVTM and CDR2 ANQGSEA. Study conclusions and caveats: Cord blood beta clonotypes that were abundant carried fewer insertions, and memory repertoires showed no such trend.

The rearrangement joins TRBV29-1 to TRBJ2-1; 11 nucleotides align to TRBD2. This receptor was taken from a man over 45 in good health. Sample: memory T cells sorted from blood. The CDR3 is CSATPTSGGDNEQFF. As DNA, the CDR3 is TGCAGCGCTACACCCACTAGCGGGGGAGACAATGAGCAGTTCTTC.